This T cell receptor (beta chain) was sequenced in a study of graft-versus-host responses after intestinal transplantation. Study background: Recipients were all induced with anti-thymocyte globulin, then given tacrolimus and steroids for 3 to 4 years.

Measured with immunoSEQ multiplex PCR; TCRdb has only the in-frame clones, and not every one. The table shows 110,000 to 150,000 clones, with 80% to 95% occurring only once. This clone was found once. What it recognizes is unknown. Findings and caveats of the study: Allografts carried high graft-versus-host to host-versus-graft clonal ratios in patients having graft-donor T cell macrochimerism. The authors found GvH clones in recipient marrow, some appearing first in ileum or blood.

J gave up 5 bases and V 0 bases, and 4 bases lay outside the gene matches. Germline-derived CDR1 and CDR2 are GTSNPN and SVGIG (reference sequence). The CDR3 loop spans 15 amino acids. This sequence originates from a human donor who received an intestinal transplant. Specimen: unstimulated CD4+ T cells sorted from spleen or lymph node cells, collected before intestinal transplant. The chain employs TRBV30 and TRBJ1-5; 10 bases line up with TRBD1. CDR3 in amino acids: CAWSVAGQGYQPQHF. The CDR3 region has the DNA TGTGCCTGGAGTGTAGCGGGACAGGGGTATCAGCCCCAGCATTTT.